This note documents a single TCR beta chain sequence. What it binds is unknown. This sample was taken from a study of OX40 agonist ivuxolimab in advanced cancers. In the study overall: The patients received agonistic anti-OX40 (CD134) antibody ivuxolimab. Ivuxolimab, which patients received intravenously every 2 weeks, was dosed at 0.01 to 10 mg/kg. Study-wide findings and caveats: Expanded peripheral T cell antigen specificity was not determined.

Data came from immunoSEQ multiplex PCR; TCRdb stores just in-frame clones and leaves some out. This table holds more than 50,000 clones, about 90% found once. Trimming cost V 0 bases and J 4 bases, with 11 bases left between them. This CDR3 is built from 14 residues. The germline V gene has CDR1 SGHNT and CDR2 YYREEE (reference sequence). No patient had autoimmune disease or received systemic immunosuppression. Sequencing used CD4+ or CD8+ T cells sorted from blood, obtained in a trial of the OX40 agonist ivuxolimab. The sequence derives from an adult with an advanced solid tumor such as melanoma, head and neck, liver or kidney cancer. The gene calls are TRBV5-4 and TRBJ2-7; TRBD2 is a possible D gene (6 bases). This CDR3 is CASSLDGRTYEQYF. DNA of the CDR3: TGTGCCAGCAGCTTGGACGGGAGAACTTACGAGCAGTACTTC.